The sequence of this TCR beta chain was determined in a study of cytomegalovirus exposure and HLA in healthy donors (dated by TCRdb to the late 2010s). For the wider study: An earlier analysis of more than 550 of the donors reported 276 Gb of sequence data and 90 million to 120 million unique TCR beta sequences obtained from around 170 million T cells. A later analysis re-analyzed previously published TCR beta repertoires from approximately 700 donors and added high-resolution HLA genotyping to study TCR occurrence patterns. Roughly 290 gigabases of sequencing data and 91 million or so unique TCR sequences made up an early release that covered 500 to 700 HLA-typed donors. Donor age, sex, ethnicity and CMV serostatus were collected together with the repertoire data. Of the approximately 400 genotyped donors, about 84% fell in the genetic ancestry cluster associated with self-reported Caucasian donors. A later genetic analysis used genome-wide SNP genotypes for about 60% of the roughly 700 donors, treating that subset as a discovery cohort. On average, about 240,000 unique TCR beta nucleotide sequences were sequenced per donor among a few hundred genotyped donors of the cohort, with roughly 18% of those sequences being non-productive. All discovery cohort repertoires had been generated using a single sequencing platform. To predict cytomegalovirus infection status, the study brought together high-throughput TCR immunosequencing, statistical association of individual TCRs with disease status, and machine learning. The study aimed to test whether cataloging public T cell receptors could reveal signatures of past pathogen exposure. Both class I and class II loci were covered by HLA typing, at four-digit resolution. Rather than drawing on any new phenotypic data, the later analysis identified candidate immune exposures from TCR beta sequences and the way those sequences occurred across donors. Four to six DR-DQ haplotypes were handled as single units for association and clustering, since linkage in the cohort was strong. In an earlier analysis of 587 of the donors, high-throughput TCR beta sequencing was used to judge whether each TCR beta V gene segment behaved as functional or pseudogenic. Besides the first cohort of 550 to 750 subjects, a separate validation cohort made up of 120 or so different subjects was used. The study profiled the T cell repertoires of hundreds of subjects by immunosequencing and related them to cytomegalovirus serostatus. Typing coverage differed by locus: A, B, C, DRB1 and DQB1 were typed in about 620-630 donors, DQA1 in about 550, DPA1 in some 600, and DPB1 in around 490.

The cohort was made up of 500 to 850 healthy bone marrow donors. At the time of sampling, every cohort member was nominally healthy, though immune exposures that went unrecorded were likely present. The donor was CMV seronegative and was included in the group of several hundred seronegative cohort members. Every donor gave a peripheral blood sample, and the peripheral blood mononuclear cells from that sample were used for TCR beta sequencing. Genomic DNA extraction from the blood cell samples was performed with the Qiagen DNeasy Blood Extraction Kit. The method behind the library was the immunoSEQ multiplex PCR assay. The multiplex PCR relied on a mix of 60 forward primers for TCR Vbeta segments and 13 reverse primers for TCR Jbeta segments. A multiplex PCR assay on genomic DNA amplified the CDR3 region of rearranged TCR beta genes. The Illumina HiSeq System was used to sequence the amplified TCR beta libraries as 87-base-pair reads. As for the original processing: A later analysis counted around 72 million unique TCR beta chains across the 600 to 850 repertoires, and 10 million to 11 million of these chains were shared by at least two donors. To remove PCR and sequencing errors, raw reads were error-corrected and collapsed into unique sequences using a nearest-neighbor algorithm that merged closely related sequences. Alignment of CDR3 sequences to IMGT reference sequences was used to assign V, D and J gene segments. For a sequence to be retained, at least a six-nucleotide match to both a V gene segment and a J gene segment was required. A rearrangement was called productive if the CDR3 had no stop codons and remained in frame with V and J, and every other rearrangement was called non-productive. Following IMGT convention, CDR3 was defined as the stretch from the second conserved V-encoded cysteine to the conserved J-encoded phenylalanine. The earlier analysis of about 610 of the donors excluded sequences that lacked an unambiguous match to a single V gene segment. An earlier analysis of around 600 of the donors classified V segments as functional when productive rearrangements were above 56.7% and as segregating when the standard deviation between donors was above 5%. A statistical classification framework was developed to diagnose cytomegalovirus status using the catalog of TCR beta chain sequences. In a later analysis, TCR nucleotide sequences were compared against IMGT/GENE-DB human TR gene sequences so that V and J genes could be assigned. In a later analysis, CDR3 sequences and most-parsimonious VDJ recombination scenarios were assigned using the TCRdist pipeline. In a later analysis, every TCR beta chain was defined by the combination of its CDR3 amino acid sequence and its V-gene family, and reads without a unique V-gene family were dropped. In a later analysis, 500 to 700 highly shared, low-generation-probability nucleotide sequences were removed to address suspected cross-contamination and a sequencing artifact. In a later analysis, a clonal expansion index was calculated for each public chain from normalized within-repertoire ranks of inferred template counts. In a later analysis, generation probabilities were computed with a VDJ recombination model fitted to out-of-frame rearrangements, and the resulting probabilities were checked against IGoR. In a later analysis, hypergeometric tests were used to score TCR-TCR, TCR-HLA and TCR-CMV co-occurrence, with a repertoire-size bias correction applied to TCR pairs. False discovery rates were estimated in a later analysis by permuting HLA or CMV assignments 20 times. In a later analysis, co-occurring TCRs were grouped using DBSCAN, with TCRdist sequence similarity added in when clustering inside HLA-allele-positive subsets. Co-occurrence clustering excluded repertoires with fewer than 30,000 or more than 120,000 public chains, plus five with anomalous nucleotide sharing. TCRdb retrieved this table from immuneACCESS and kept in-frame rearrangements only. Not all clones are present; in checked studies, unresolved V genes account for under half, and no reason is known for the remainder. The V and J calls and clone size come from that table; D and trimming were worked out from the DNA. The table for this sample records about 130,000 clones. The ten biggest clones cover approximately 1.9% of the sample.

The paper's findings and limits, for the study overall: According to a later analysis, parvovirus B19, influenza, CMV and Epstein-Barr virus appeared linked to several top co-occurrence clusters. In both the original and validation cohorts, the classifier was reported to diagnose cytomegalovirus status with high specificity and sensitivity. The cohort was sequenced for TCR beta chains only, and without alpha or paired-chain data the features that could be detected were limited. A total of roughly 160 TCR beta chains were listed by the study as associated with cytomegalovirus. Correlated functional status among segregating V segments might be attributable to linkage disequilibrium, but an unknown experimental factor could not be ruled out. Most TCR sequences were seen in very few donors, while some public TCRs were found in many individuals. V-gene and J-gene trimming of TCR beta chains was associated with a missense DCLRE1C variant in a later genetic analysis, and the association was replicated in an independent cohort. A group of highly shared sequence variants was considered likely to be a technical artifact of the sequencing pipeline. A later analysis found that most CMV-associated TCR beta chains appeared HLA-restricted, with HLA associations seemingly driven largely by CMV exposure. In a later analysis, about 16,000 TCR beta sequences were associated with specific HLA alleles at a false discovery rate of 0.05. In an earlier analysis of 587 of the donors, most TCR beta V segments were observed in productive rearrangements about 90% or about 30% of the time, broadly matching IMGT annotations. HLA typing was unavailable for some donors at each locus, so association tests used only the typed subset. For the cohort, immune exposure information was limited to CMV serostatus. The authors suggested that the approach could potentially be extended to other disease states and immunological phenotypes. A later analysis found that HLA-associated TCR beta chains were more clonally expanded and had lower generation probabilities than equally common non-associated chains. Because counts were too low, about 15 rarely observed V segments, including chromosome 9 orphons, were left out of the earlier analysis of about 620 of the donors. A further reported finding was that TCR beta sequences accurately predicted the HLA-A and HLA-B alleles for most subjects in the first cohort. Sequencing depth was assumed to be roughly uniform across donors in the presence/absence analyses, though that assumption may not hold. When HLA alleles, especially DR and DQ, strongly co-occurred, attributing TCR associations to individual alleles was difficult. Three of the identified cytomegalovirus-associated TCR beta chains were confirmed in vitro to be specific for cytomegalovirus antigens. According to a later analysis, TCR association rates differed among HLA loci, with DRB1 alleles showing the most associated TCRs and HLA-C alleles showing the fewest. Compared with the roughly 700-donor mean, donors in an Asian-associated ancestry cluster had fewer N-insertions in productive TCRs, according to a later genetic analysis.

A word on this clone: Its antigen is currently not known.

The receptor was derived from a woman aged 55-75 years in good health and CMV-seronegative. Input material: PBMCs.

The CDR3 reads as follows: CASSPAGRDYQETQYF. The nucleotide sequence reads TGTGCCAGCAGCCCAGCGGGCAGGGACTACCAAGAGACCCAGTACTTC. In this chain, TRBV11-2 is recombined with TRBJ2-5; TRBD2 could be the D gene, as 6 bases match. The germline V gene encodes CDR1 SGHAT and CDR2 FQNNGV. Relative to germline, V is 5 bases shorter and J is 0 bases shorter, with 16 bases between their ends. The CDR3 contains 16 residues, cysteine and phenylalanine counted. Kept here is only the CDR3 DNA, which spans 48 bases and is read in frame from base 1.